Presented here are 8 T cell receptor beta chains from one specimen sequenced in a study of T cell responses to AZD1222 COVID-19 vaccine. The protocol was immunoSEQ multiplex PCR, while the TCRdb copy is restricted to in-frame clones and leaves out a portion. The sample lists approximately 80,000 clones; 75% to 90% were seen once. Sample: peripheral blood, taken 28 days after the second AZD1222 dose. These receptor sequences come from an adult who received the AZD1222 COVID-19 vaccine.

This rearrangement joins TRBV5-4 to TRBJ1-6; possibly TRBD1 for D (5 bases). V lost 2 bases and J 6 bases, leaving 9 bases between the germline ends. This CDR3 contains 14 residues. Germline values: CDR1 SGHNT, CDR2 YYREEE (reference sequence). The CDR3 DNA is TGTGCCAGCAGCTTAGGGACTCCTAATTCACCCCTCCACTTT. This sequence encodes CASSLGTPNSPLHF.

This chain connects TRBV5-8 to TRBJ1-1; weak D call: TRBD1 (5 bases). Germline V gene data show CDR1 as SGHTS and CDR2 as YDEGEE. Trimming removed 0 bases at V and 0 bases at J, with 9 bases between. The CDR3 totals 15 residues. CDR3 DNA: TGTGCCAGCAGCTTGGCCGGGGCGCTGAACACTGAAGCTTTCTTT. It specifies CASSLAGALNTEAFF.

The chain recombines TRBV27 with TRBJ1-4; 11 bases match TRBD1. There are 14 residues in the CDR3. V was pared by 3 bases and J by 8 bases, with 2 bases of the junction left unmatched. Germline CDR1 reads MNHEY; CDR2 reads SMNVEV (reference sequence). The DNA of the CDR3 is TGTGCCAGCAGTTTTGGGACAGGGGGGGAAAAACTGTTTTTT. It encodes CASSFGTGGEKLFF.

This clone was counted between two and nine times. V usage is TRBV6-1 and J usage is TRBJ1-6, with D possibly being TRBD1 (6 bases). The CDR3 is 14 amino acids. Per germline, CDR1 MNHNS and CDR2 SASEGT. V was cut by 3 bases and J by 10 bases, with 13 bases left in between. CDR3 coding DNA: TGTGCCAGCAGTGACGTGGGGGGCCACTCACCCCTCCACTTT. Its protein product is CASSDVGGHSPLHF.

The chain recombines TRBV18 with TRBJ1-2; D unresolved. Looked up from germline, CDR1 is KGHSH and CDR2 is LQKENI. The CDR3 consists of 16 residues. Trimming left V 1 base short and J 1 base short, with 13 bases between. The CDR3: CASSPRAASINYGYTF. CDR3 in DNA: TGTGCCAGCTCACCACGGGCAGCTAGTATTAACTATGGCTACACCTTC.

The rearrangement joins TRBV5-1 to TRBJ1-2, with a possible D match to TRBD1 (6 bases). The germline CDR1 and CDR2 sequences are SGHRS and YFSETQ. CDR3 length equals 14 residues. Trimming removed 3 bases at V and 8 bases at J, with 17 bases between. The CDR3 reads CASSSQGLSEGYTF. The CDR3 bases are TGCGCCAGCAGCTCCCAGGGGTTGTCAGAGGGCTACACCTTC. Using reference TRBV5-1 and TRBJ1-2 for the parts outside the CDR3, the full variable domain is KAGVTQTPRYLIKTRGQQVTLSCSPISGHRSVSWYQQTPGQGLQFLFEYFSETQRNKGNFPGRFSGRQFSNSRSEMNVSTLELGDSALYLCASSSQGLSEGYTFGSGTRLTVV.

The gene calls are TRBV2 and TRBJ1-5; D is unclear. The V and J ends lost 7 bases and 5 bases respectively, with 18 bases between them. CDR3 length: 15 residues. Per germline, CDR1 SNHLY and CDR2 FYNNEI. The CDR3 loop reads CASNVGLTTDQPQHF. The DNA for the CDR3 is TGTGCCAGCAATGTAGGACTGACAACCGATCAGCCCCAGCATTTT.

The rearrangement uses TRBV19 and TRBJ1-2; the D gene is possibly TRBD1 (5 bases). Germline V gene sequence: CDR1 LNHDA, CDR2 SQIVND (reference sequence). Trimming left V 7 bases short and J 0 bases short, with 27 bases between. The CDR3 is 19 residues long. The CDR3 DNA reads TGTGCCAGTACTCCCTCACGGACGGGGCCTTGGGTCTCTAACTATGGCTACACCTTC. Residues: CASTPSRTGPWVSNYGYTF.